In this sample, the clone carrying this T cell receptor (beta chain) turned up many times. TCRdb independently ran MiXCR on the 5' RACE reads; one entry per CDR3 protein. The sample holds tens of thousands of distinct CDR3 sequences, 15% to 20% seen once. This entry is derived from a study of HIV-infected patients and healthy controls. The receptor was isolated from a human donor in good health. Sequencing input: CD4+ T cells from blood.

The CDR3 reads CASSPQTGYDGYTF. CDR3 in DNA: TGTGCCAGCAGCCCACAGACAGGTTACGATGGCTACACCTTC. The chain couples TRBV3-1 to TRBJ1-2, with a possible D match to TRBD1 (6 bases). The CDR3 is 14 amino acids. Between the trimmed V and J ends, which lost 4 bases and 6 bases, there was a span of 15 bases. Germline CDR1 reads LGHDT; CDR2 reads YNNKEL (reference sequence).